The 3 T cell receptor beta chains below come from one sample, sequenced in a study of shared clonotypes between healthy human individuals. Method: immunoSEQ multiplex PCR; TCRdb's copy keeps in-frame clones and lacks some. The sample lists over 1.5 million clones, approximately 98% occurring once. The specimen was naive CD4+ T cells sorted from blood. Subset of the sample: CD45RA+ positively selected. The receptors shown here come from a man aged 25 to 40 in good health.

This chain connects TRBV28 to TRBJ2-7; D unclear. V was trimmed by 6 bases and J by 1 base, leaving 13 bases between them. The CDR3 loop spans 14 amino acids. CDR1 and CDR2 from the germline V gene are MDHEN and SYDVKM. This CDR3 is CASRQPPESYEQYF. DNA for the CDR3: TGTGCCAGCAGACAACCCCCAGAGTCCTACGAGCAGTACTTC.

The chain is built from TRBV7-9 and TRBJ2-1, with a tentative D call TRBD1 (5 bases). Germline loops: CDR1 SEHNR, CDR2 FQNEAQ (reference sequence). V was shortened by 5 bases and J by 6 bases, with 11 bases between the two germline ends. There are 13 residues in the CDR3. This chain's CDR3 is CASSHQGGNEQFF. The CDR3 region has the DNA TGTGCCAGCAGCCACCAGGGCGGCAATGAGCAGTTCTTC.

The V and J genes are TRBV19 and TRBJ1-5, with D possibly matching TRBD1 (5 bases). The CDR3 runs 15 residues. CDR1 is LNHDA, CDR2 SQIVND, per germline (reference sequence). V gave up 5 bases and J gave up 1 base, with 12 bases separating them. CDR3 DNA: TGTGCCAGTAGTCTTACCCGGGACAGCAATCAGCCCCAGCATTTT. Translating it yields CASSLTRDSNQPQHF.